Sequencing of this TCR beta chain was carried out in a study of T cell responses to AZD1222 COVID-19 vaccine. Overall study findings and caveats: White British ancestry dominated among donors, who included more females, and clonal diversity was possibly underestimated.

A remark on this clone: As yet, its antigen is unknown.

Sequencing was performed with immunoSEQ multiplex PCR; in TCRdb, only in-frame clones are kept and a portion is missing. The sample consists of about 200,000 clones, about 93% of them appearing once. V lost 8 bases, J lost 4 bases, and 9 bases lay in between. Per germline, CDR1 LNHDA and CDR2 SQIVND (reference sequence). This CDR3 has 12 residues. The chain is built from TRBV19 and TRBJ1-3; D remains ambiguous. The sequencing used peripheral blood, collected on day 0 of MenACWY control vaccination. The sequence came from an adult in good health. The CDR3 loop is CASGLSGNTIYF. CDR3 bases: TGTGCCAGTGGGCTAAGCGGAAACACCATATATTTT.